This T cell receptor (beta chain) comes out of a study of beta chain features in type 1 diabetes. Overall study context: Patient and healthy donor groups were alike in age, gender and cell yields.

Broader study findings: Since sequencing was performed on cDNA, cells with high TCR expression could be over-represented. When Type 1 diabetes patients were examined, their TCRB CDR3s proved moderately but significantly shorter in all four CD4+ subsets.

This clone was seen a few times. Its antigen is currently unknown. CDR1 MNHNS and CDR2 SASEGT come from the germline V gene. Trimming took off 1 base at V and 0 bases at J, with 8 bases between the two ends. The CDR3 length is 15 residues. Purity (above 95%) was reached by all sorted populations. Every bit of the isolated RNA underwent reverse transcription, so sequencing read expressed TCRB transcripts. TCRdb keeps only in-frame clones here, not all; method: immunoSEQ multiplex PCR. Here the sample spans about 130,000 clones, just over 9% being singletons. This receptor was identified in a man younger than 35 in good health. The sample was central memory CD4+ T cells from blood. The V and J genes are TRBV6-1 and TRBJ2-3; D ambiguous. The CDR3 nucleotides are TGTGCCAGCAGTGAAGGGCCAGCGAGCACAGATACGCAGTATTTT. Amino acids: CASSEGPASTDTQYF.